This entry describes one TCR beta chain. The clone's antigen remains unknown. From cysteine to phenylalanine, the CDR3 is 14 amino acids long. No DNA has been recorded. Taken from the germline V gene, the CDR1 and CDR2 loops are SGHRS and YFSETQ. A commercial ELISA kit detecting HCMV-specific IgG in serum was used to determine HCMV serostatus. Peripheral blood mononuclear cells were isolated from blood by Ficoll density gradient centrifugation. The record originates from a study of T cells expressing NK-cell markers (dated by TCRdb to the early 2020s). As for the study more broadly: Under 10 donors provided sorted CD3+CD56+NKG2C+, CD3+CD56+NKG2C- and CD3+CD56-NKG2C+ T-cell subsets, whose TCR beta-chain repertoires were profiled. Among the eight sequenced donors, seven were HCMV-seropositive and one was HCMV-seronegative. The eight sequenced donors were randomly selected healthy volunteers, three men and five women. Libraries were sequenced as 2 x 150 bp reads on Illumina HiSeq 2000/2500, MiSeq or NextSeq. Overall study outcomes, separate from this receptor: In roughly 6 donors, the dominant CD3+CD56+NKG2C+ clonotypes ranked among the top 10 CD8+ clonotypes, making up roughly 1.0-7.0% of CD8+ T cells. Those dominant clonotypes were again the most abundant among CD3+CD56-NKG2C+ cells in four donors, at roughly 25-65%. It remained unclear whether the expanded NKG2C-expressing T cell clones were specific for HCMV antigens.

The sequencing machine was an Illumina HiSeq 2000. TCR beta cDNA libraries were prepared using 5'RACE template switching, which introduced a universal primer site and unique molecular identifiers. cDNA synthesis was primed from the TCR beta constant segment, followed by two successive PCR amplification steps. In the authors' own workflow: MIGEC was used to demultiplex reads and group the reads by UMI, and MiTCR was used to assemble and quantify clonotypes. To remove erroneous sequences, TCR cDNA sequences were retained only when supported by two or more reads. The tcR package was used for downstream repertoire analysis, and clonotypes were matched between fractions using CDR3 nucleotide sequence together with V segment. VDJmatch was used to annotate antigen specificity against VDJdb, with one amino acid substitution allowed in CDR3. Once TCRdb had reprocessed the reads, it stored one entry per CDR3 protein sequence and supplied no DNA. The V and J calls were not made by the authors but by TCRdb's processing. The table for this sample records 250,000 to 300,000 distinct CDR3 sequences. More than 3.5% of the sample is held by the ten biggest clonotypes.

This chain is built from TRBV5-1 and TRBJ2-3; lacking DNA, the TRBD1 call made by TCRdb goes unchecked. The sequenced material came from blood T cells: a sorted CD56 or NKG2C T cell subset, CD4+ or CD8+ T cells, or bulk PBMC T cells (not recorded which). This sequence was found in a woman between 18 and 70 years old in good health. The CDR3 has the sequence CASSPDGQTDTQYF.